These T cell receptor beta chains were read from a single sample in a study of monozygotic twins with inflammatory bowel disease. TCRdb reprocessed the 5' RACE reads, with one entry per CDR3 protein and no DNA. The table lists 150,000 or so distinct CDR3 sequences. Material for sequencing was blood. Receptor source: a human donor with ulcerative colitis or Crohn's disease, or a healthy co-twin of an affected twin (not recorded which). The CDR3 runs from the conserved cysteine through the conserved F or W.

CDR3aa: CATSGSNQPQHF; v_gene: TRBV24-1; j_gene: TRBJ1-5
CDR3aa: CASSLGGNTEAFF; v_gene: TRBV12-3/TRBV12-4; j_gene: TRBJ1-1
CDR3aa: CASRSDRGNTEAFF; v_gene: TRBV7-2; j_gene: TRBJ1-1
CDR3aa: CASSSLAGPPYEQYF; v_gene: TRBV27; j_gene: TRBJ2-7
CDR3aa: CASSQAGQGTDTQYF; v_gene: TRBV4-3; j_gene: TRBJ2-3
CDR3aa: CASSLPAGTANQPQHF; v_gene: TRBV28; j_gene: TRBJ1-5
CDR3aa: CASSRRGLTDTQYF; v_gene: TRBV7-2; j_gene: TRBJ2-3
CDR3aa: CASSDRTYEQFF; v_gene: TRBV6-1; j_gene: TRBJ2-1
CDR3aa: CASSIEGYGSPLHF; v_gene: TRBV19; j_gene: TRBJ1-6
CDR3aa: CSASLRGRGTEAFF; v_gene: TRBV20-1; j_gene: TRBJ1-1
CDR3aa: CASSFSGTGGGGELFF; v_gene: TRBV11-3; j_gene: TRBJ2-2
CDR3aa: CSARDIRLRRRVYNEQFF; v_gene: TRBV20-1; j_gene: TRBJ2-1
CDR3aa: CSALAGGPPYF; v_gene: TRBV20-1; j_gene: TRBJ2-3
CDR3aa: CSARDRSGGGNQPQHF; v_gene: TRBV20-1; j_gene: TRBJ1-5
CDR3aa: CASSLGASNSPLHF; v_gene: TRBV7-2; j_gene: TRBJ1-6
CDR3aa: CASRTEPGYWQYF; v_gene: TRBV7-8; j_gene: TRBJ2-7
CDR3aa: CASSFTLTGNTEAFF; v_gene: TRBV14; j_gene: TRBJ1-1
CDR3aa: CASSLAPRTEAFF; v_gene: TRBV7-9; j_gene: TRBJ1-1
CDR3aa: CASSSADGGYTF; v_gene: TRBV5-5; j_gene: TRBJ1-2
CDR3aa: CSVGQGGIGANVLTF; v_gene: TRBV29-1; j_gene: TRBJ2-6
CDR3aa: CASSSFGTGELFF; v_gene: TRBV7-2; j_gene: TRBJ2-2
CDR3aa: CAISSPGIPTDEQFF; v_gene: TRBV10-3; j_gene: TRBJ2-1
CDR3aa: CAGGRRTGELFF; v_gene: TRBV28; j_gene: TRBJ2-2
CDR3aa: CAISMTGQGDTQYF; v_gene: TRBV10-3; j_gene: TRBJ2-3
CDR3aa: CASRPTGNNEQFF; v_gene: TRBV12-3/TRBV12-4; j_gene: TRBJ2-1
CDR3aa: CSARVGYEQYF; v_gene: TRBV20-1; j_gene: TRBJ2-7
CDR3aa: CATSETRATYNEQFF; v_gene: TRBV24-1; j_gene: TRBJ2-1
CDR3aa: CASSPLRDRVGEQYF; v_gene: TRBV25-1; j_gene: TRBJ2-7
CDR3aa: CAWSVRGGLNQPQHF; v_gene: TRBV30; j_gene: TRBJ1-5
CDR3aa: CASSLGGIRQPQHF; v_gene: TRBV7-2; j_gene: TRBJ1-5
CDR3aa: CATSDYVGLEQYF; v_gene: TRBV24-1; j_gene: TRBJ2-7
CDR3aa: CSARRREGGNEQFF; v_gene: TRBV20-1; j_gene: TRBJ2-1
CDR3aa: CSACRDSTTIEQFF; v_gene: TRBV20-1; j_gene: TRBJ2-1
CDR3aa: CASSLSQGIGELFF; v_gene: TRBV7-2; j_gene: TRBJ2-2
CDR3aa: CASSLGQALEACF; v_gene: TRBV5-1; j_gene: TRBJ1-1
CDR3aa: CASSSTLDLGNEQFF; v_gene: TRBV5-1; j_gene: TRBJ2-1
CDR3aa: CSAGTVMNTEAFF; v_gene: TRBV29-1; j_gene: TRBJ1-1
CDR3aa: CSAREGAGETQYF; v_gene: TRBV20-1; j_gene: TRBJ2-5
CDR3aa: CATSPGLAGYEQYF; v_gene: TRBV24-1; j_gene: TRBJ2-7
CDR3aa: CSASPETSTGELFF; v_gene: TRBV20-1; j_gene: TRBJ2-2
CDR3aa: CASSLIQDSGANVLTF; v_gene: TRBV5-5; j_gene: TRBJ2-6